Shown below are 29 T cell receptor beta chains from a single sample sequenced in a study of blood T cell repertoires in COVID-19. Clones were sequenced by immunoSEQ multiplex PCR, and TCRdb holds only the in-frame ones, with some missing. The sample contains roughly 100,000 clones, about 90% of which appear only once. The sample was peripheral blood. The receptor set was obtained from a woman aged 60-75 years with acute or convalescent COVID-19.

This clone was found once. The chain links TRBV19 to TRBJ2-5; 8 nucleotides align to TRBD1. V lost 4 bases and J lost 0; bases outside the gene matches: 4. Per germline, CDR1 LNHDA and CDR2 SQIVND (reference sequence). The CDR3 covers 15 residues. The CDR3 bases are TGTGCCAGTAGTAACGGACAGGGAAACCAAGAGACCCAGTACTTC. Translating gives CASSNGQGNQETQYF.

This clone has just a few counts. The chain has TRBV7-9 and TRBJ1-6; no definite D call. V dropped 5 bases and J dropped 8 bases, with 10 bases sitting between them. Germline assignment: CDR1 SEHNR and CDR2 FQNEAQ (reference sequence). This CDR3 is built from 13 residues. This chain's CDR3 is CASSHYSDSPLHF. CDR3 bases: TGTGCCAGCAGCCATTATTCGGATTCACCCCTCCACTTT.

The chain carries TRBV3-1 (or the pseudogene TRBV3-2) and TRBJ1-1; D not certain. CDR1 LGHDT and CDR2 YNNKEL come from the germline V gene (reference sequence). The CDR3 totals 14 residues. V lost 5 bases and J lost 1, with 11 bases in between. DNA of the CDR3: TGTGCCAGCAGCGGGCGCGCTGAGAACACTGAAGCTTTCTTT. Its translation: CASSGRAENTEAFF.

This clone showed up just a few times. The rearrangement joins TRBV18 to TRBJ1-2; D unclear. V was clipped by 0 bases and J by 3 bases, with 8 bases between them. The CDR3 is made up of 14 amino acids. CDR1 KGHSH and CDR2 LQKENI come from the germline V gene. CDR3 nucleotides: TGTGCCAGCTCACCACCGTCAGGCGACTATGGCTACACCTTC. This gives the protein CASSPPSGDYGYTF. Combining the CDR3 with reference TRBV18 and TRBJ1-2 gives the whole variable domain NAGVMQNPRHLVRRRGQEARLRCSPMKGHSHVYWYRQLPEEGLKFMVYLQKENIIDESGMPKERFSAEFPKEGPSILRIQQVVRGDSAAYFCASSPPSGDYGYTFGSGTRLTVV.

J is TRBJ1-1 and V is TRBV28, with D tentatively TRBD1 (5 bases). This CDR3 spans 14 amino acids. Germline values: CDR1 MDHEN, CDR2 SYDVKM. CDR3 sequence reads: CAAVGAGVNTEAFF. The CDR3 DNA reads as TGTGCGGCGGTTGGGGCCGGAGTGAACACTGAAGCTTTCTTT.

About this clone: A read error may account for a junction end that differs from germline. The V call is TRBV7-7, the J call TRBJ2-2, with D tentatively TRBD2 (5 bases). Germline V gene lookup returns CDR1 SSHAT and CDR2 FNYEAQ (reference sequence). The CDR3 is 15 amino acids. The DNA of the CDR3 is TGTGCTAGCAGCCCAACTAGGGCGAACACCGGGGAGCTGTTTTTT. This codes for CASSPTRANTGELFF.

In the case of this clone: No conserved phenylalanine or tryptophan ends this CDR3, so it is likely a read error. No DNA is shown, since the ends of the CDR3 on it are uncertain; the CDR3 is the one TCRdb lists. The chain uses TRBV20-1 and TRBJ1-1; TRBD1 is taken as the D call from the table, unchecked against the DNA. Germline CDR1 and CDR2: DFQATT and SNEGSKA (reference sequence). 11 amino acids form the CDR3, both terminal residues included. This CDR3 reads CSARDQGSRPI.

This chain uses TRBV30 with TRBJ2-5, with D possibly matching TRBD1 (5 bases). Trimming stripped 2 bases from V and 4 bases from J, with 8 bases between. Germline loops: CDR1 GTSNPN, CDR2 SVGIG (reference sequence). This CDR3 has 12 amino acids. The CDR3 DNA reads TGTGCCTGGAGTCCTGGGGCAGAGACCCAGTACTTC. The encoded protein is CAWSPGAETQYF.

The chain combines TRBV4-1 with TRBJ2-3; D is undetermined. Germline V gene sequence: CDR1 MGHRA, CDR2 YSYEKL. The CDR3 spans 17 residues. The germline V and J ends were trimmed by 0 bases and 1 base, with 14 bases remaining between them. The CDR3 sequence: CASSQDSRPFGTDTQYF. Written as DNA, the CDR3 is TGCGCCAGCAGCCAAGATTCGCGGCCGTTCGGCACAGATACGCAGTATTTT.

V gene TRBV19 combines with J gene TRBJ1-2; the match to TRBD1 covers 7 bases. The V segment lost 8 bases and the J segment 5 bases; nucleotides outside the gene matches: 8. This CDR3 is 13 amino acids long. Germline CDR1 is LNHDA and CDR2 is SQIVND (reference sequence). The CDR3 DNA is TGTGCCAGTGCTGACAGGGACCTATATGGCTACACCTTC. This sequence encodes CASADRDLYGYTF.

CDR3 amino acids: CASSLGQGAVTEAFF. The CDR3 DNA follows: TGTGCCAGCAGCTTGGGTCAAGGGGCGGTCACTGAAGCTTTCTTT. The chain couples TRBV7-9 to TRBJ1-1; TRBD1 might be the D (5 bases). The CDR3 is 15 residues long. V dropped 3 bases and J dropped 4 bases, with 15 bases sitting between them. Germline values: CDR1 SEHNR, CDR2 FQNEAQ (reference sequence).

The chain uses TRBV11-2 and TRBJ2-7, with 8 nucleotides matching TRBD1. After removal of 1 base from V and 6 bases from J, the junction contained 8 bases not matched to a gene. CDR1 SGHAT and CDR2 FQNNGV come from the germline V gene. The CDR3 spans 15 residues. Here the CDR3 DNA reads TGTGCCAGCAGCTTAGGCAGGGGGCTCTTAAGCGAGCAGTACTTC. This gives the protein CASSLGRGLLSEQYF. Supplemented by reference TRBV11-2 and TRBJ2-7, the full variable domain reads EAGVAQSPRYKIIEKRQSVAFWCNPISGHATLYWYQQILGQGPKLLIQFQNNGVVDDSQLPKDRFSAERLKGVDSTLKIQPAKLEDSAVYLCASSLGRGLLSEQYFGPGTRLTVT.

The chain employs TRBV19 and TRBJ2-7; maybe TRBD1 (6 bases). CDR1 and CDR2 from the germline V gene are LNHDA and SQIVND (reference sequence). The CDR3 is 15 residues long. V was trimmed by 3 bases and J by 3 bases, leaving 15 bases between them. Here the CDR3 reads CASSMGAGPLYEQYF. The CDR3 bases are TGTGCCAGTAGTATGGGGGCAGGGCCTCTCTACGAGCAGTACTTC. The entire variable domain, with the rest obtained from reference TRBV19 and TRBJ2-7, is as follows: DGGITQSPKYLFRKEGQNVTLSCEQNLNHDAMYWYRQDPGQGLRLIYYSQIVNDFQKGDIAEGYSVSREKKESFPLTVTSAQKNPTAFYLCASSMGAGPLYEQYFGPGTRLTVT.

This chain joins TRBV7-9 and TRBJ2-1; 9 bases align to TRBD2. CDR1 and CDR2 (germline): SEHNR, FQNEAQ (reference sequence). With 6 bases clipped from V and 9 bases from J, the junction kept 15 bases outside the gene matches. The CDR3 is made up of 16 amino acids. In DNA, the CDR3 is TGTGCCAGCAGTCTAGCTATGATAGCGGGAGCAAGTGAGCAGTTCTTC. Translating it yields CASSLAMIAGASEQFF. The whole variable domain, remainder taken from reference TRBV7-9 and TRBJ2-1, is DTGVSQNPRHKITKRGQNVTFRCDPISEHNRLYWYRQTLGQGPEFLTYFQNEAQLEKSRLLSDRFSAERPKGSFSTLEIQRTEQGDSAMYLCASSLAMIAGASEQFFGPGTRLTVL.

The rearrangement links TRBV3-1 (or the pseudogene TRBV3-2) to TRBJ2-3, with 9 bases matching TRBD2. The J segment lost 6 bases and the V segment lost 1 base, leaving 5 bases of the junction unmatched. CDR1 LGHDT and CDR2 YNNKEL come from the germline V gene (reference sequence). This CDR3 has 15 amino acids. CDR3: CASSQGGSGRDTQYF. The CDR3 bases are TGTGCCAGCAGCCAAGGGGGGAGCGGGAGGGATACGCAGTATTTT.

In its sample, this clone was seen once. The V and J genes are TRBV28 and TRBJ2-1, with 10 nucleotides matching TRBD1. The trim removed 6 bases at V and 4 bases at J, leaving 12 bases unmatched. The CDR3 loop spans 17 amino acids. Germline V gene sequence: CDR1 MDHEN, CDR2 SYDVKM. The CDR3 here is CASRATQGQGLYNEQFF. CDR3 nucleotide sequence: TGTGCCAGCAGGGCGACTCAGGGACAGGGGTTGTACAATGAGCAGTTCTTC.

V gene TRBV7-9 combines with J gene TRBJ2-7, with 7 bases matching TRBD2. In germline, CDR1 is SEHNR, CDR2 FQNEAQ (reference sequence). The ends lost 5 bases at V and 3 bases at J; junction bases unmatched: 13. The CDR3 is 16 residues long. The CDR3 loop reads CASSQARASGIYEQYF. The CDR3 DNA reads TGTGCCAGCAGCCAAGCGAGGGCTAGCGGAATCTACGAGCAGTACTTC.

V and J are TRBV2 and TRBJ2-5; weak D call: TRBD1 (5 bases). Germline CDR1 and CDR2: SNHLY and FYNNEI. The V and J ends lost 4 bases and 7 bases respectively, with 16 bases between them. The CDR3 extends over 14 amino acids. The DNA for the CDR3 is TGTGCCAGCAGTGCAAGGACACCCCAGGGGACCCAGTACTTC. Translating it yields CASSARTPQGTQYF.

This clone was picked up one time. The J gene is TRBJ2-3, the V gene TRBV5-8, with 7 bases fitting TRBD1. Trimming took 4 bases from V and 3 from J; bases not matched to a gene: 2. CDR1 SGHTS and CDR2 YDEGEE come from the germline V gene. The CDR3 consists of 13 residues. The CDR3 region is CASSRDRTDTQYF. CDR3 in DNA: TGTGCCAGCAGCCGGGACAGAACAGATACGCAGTATTTT.

The V gene is TRBV27, the J gene TRBJ1-1; TRBD1 is a possible D gene (5 bases). Trimming cost V 1 base and J 0 bases, with 15 bases left between them. CDR1 is MNHEY, CDR2 SMNVEV, per germline (reference sequence). This CDR3 comprises 17 residues. The CDR3 nucleotides read TGTGCCAGCAGTTTATTGCTCGGGGGTAGGATGAACACTGAAGCTTTCTTT. Amino acids: CASSLLLGGRMNTEAFF.

The genes are TRBV29-1 and TRBJ2-7; 7 bases align to TRBD2. CDR1 is SQVTM, CDR2 ANQGSEA, per germline. This CDR3 has 12 amino acids. V trimming: 4 bases; J trimming: 8 bases; junction bases outside the gene matches: 8. The CDR3 nucleotides read TGCAGCGTTGGACCACTCAGCGGGAAGCAGTACTTC. This codes for CSVGPLSGKQYF.

V usage is TRBV6-5 and J usage is TRBJ1-1, with D uncertain. V was clipped by 2 bases and J by 3 bases, with 7 bases between them. This CDR3 region has 13 residues. Per the germline V gene, CDR1 is MNHEY and CDR2 is SVGAGI. The CDR3 DNA is TGTGCCAGCAGTTACCTCCCGGACACTGAAGCTTTCTTT. As protein: CASSYLPDTEAFF.

The chain employs TRBV19 and TRBJ1-2, with 9 bases aligning to TRBD1. Germline CDR1 is LNHDA and CDR2 is SQIVND (reference sequence). There are 16 residues in the CDR3. The V and J ends lost 5 bases and 2 bases, in that order; junction bases with no gene match: 9. Written as DNA, the CDR3 is TGTGCCAGTAGTTCCCGACAGGGGGACGGGAACTATGGCTACACCTTC. It codes for CASSSRQGDGNYGYTF.

V is TRBV28 and J is TRBJ1-2; perhaps TRBD1 as D (5 bases). This CDR3 region has 14 residues. Germline V gene data show CDR1 as MDHEN and CDR2 as SYDVKM. V lost 7 bases and J 0 bases, leaving 12 bases between the germline ends. CDR3 protein: CASTPGPSNYGYTF. CDR3 bases: TGTGCCAGCACCCCAGGGCCATCTAACTATGGCTACACCTTC.

The V gene is TRBV19, the J gene TRBJ2-3; 8 bases align to TRBD2. V was clipped by 6 bases and J by 2 bases; unmatched bases: 4. Per the germline V gene, CDR1 is LNHDA and CDR2 is SQIVND (reference sequence). The CDR3 totals 14 residues. The CDR3 DNA reads TGTGCCAGTAGCAGAGCGGGAGCCACAGATACGCAGTATTTT. Residues: CASSRAGATDTQYF.

J is TRBJ1-2 and V is TRBV18, with 8 bases identical to TRBD1. The CDR3 consists of 13 residues. Germline V gene sequence: CDR1 KGHSH, CDR2 LQKENI. With V trimmed by 6 bases and J by 4 bases, 4 bases remained unmatched. The CDR3 here is CASSPTGGYGYTF. The CDR3 bases are TGTGCCAGCTCTCCAACAGGGGGCTATGGCTACACCTTC.

The V call is TRBV9, the J call TRBJ2-7; TRBD2 is a possible D gene (6 bases). Trimming took off 7 bases at V and 2 bases at J, with 13 bases between the two ends. Germline CDR1 reads SGDLS; CDR2 reads YYNGEE. CDR3 length: 13 amino acids. CDR3 in amino acids: CASGAGGPYEQYF. CDR3 sequence (DNA): TGTGCCAGCGGGGCAGGAGGGCCCTACGAGCAGTACTTC.

V gene TRBV3-1 (or the pseudogene TRBV3-2) combines with J gene TRBJ2-1; D call uncertain. Germline values: CDR1 LGHDT, CDR2 YNNKEL (reference sequence). The V and J ends lost 4 bases and 9 bases respectively, with 19 bases between them. CDR3 length equals 15 residues. The DNA for the CDR3 is TGTGCCAGCAGCCCCCCAAGAGAGCGAGCAACTGAGCAGTTCTTC. Protein sequence: CASSPPRERATEQFF.

V and J are TRBV4-2 and TRBJ2-6; 8 nucleotides match TRBD2. Germline trimming cut 0 bases from V and 2 bases from J; bases unmatched to any gene: 3. This CDR3 is built from 17 residues. The germline gives CDR1 LGHNA, CDR2 YNFKEQ. This CDR3 is CASSQEAGEAGANVLTF. The CDR3 DNA is TGTGCCAGCAGCCAAGAAGCGGGAGAGGCTGGGGCCAACGTCCTGACTTTC.